This T cell receptor (beta chain) was sequenced during a study of beta chain features in type 1 diabetes. About the research overall: Over all samples combined, 107,917,701 sorted cells were examined. Study conclusions and caveats: Reads derived from cDNA could over-represent cells showing high TCR expression.

Details on this clone: The target antigen is unknown.

Sequencing targeted expressed TCRB transcripts, as all isolated RNA had been reverse transcribed. The assay was immunoSEQ multiplex PCR, and TCRdb's table has in-frame clones only and misses some. The profile covers about 900,000 clones, with 17% appearing a single time and 0.02% to 0.025% taken by the ten largest. After removal of 3 bases from V and 0 bases from J, the junction contained 5 bases not matched to a gene. Germline V gene data show CDR1 as MDHEN and CDR2 as SYDVKM. This CDR3 is 16 amino acids long. Material for sequencing was naive CD4+ T cells from blood. The chain has TRBV28 and TRBJ1-5; TRBD1 agrees at 7 bases. This receptor was taken from a young woman in good health. The CDR3: CASSLRTGFSNQPQHF. The DNA for the CDR3 is TGTGCCAGCAGTTTGAGGACAGGATTTAGCAATCAGCCCCAGCATTTT.